This entry lists 8 T cell receptor beta chains sequenced from one sample in a study of blood T cell repertoires in COVID-19. Profiling relied on immunoSEQ multiplex PCR, and the TCRdb table lists in-frame clones only, not all of them. Here the sample spans roughly 180,000 clones, roughly 94% being singletons. Material: peripheral blood. The receptor set was obtained from a man aged 30 to 39 with COVID-19, enrolled during active disease.

The chain combines TRBV19 with TRBJ2-2, with D maybe TRBD2 (6 bases). V shed 6 bases and J shed 2 bases, with 16 bases lying between them. The CDR3 contains 16 residues. Germline CDR1 LNHDA, CDR2 SQIVND (reference sequence). The CDR3 DNA is TGTGCCAGTAGGGACTTCGGGACTGCCAACACCGGGGAGCTGTTTTTT. The encoded protein is CASRDFGTANTGELFF.

The chain recombines TRBV11-2 with TRBJ2-1; 11 nucleotides line up with TRBD1. CDR1 and CDR2 from the germline V gene are SGHAT and FQNNGV. This CDR3 is 17 amino acids long. The V gene end was trimmed by 3 bases and the J gene end by 6 bases; junction bases not matched to a gene: 10. CDR3 sequence (DNA): TGTGCCAGCAGCTTCACCCCCGGACAGGGGGCCCTCAATGAGCAGTTCTTC. Translated, it gives CASSFTPGQGALNEQFF.

This chain joins TRBV11-2 and TRBJ1-6; the D gene is possibly TRBD1 (6 bases). The CDR3 covers 15 residues. Trimming cost V 0 bases and J 9 bases, with 12 bases left between them. Germline assignment: CDR1 SGHAT and CDR2 FQNNGV. The CDR3 is CASSLEGTGLSPLHF. Written as DNA, the CDR3 is TGTGCCAGCAGCTTAGAGGGCACAGGGCTTTCACCCCTCCACTTT.

The chain links TRBV5-4 to TRBJ2-5; TRBD2 agrees at 7 bases. Germline CDR1 reads SGHNT; CDR2 reads YYREEE (reference sequence). This CDR3 has 14 residues. V shed 1 base and J 4 bases; nucleotides not matched to a gene: 4. The CDR3 reads CASSLNSGGETQYF. CDR3 bases: TGTGCCAGCAGCTTGAACTCGGGGGGAGAGACCCAGTACTTC.

This clone was seen only once. The J gene is TRBJ1-5, the V gene TRBV11-2; TRBD1 agrees at 7 bases. The CDR3 is 16 residues long. Germline V gene lookup returns CDR1 SGHAT and CDR2 FQNNGV. V shed 1 base and J 1 base; nucleotides not matched to a gene: 4. DNA of the CDR3: TGTGCCAGCAGCTTAGGGGTAGGGGGCAGCAATCAGCCCCAGCATTTT. Translated, it gives CASSLGVGGSNQPQHF.

The J gene is TRBJ2-7, the V gene TRBV5-1; D is unresolved. V was clipped by 4 bases and J by 0 bases, with 8 bases between them. This CDR3 is 13 amino acids long. Germline V CDR1 and CDR2: SGHRS, YFSETQ. CDR3 in amino acids: CASSLSHSYEQYF. The CDR3 nucleotides are TGCGCCAGCAGCCTATCTCACTCCTACGAGCAGTACTTC.

This clone occurred once. The chain employs TRBV9 and TRBJ1-1; D might be TRBD1 (5 bases). CDR1 SGDLS and CDR2 YYNGEE come from the germline V gene. This CDR3 contains 15 residues. Trimming left V 0 bases short and J 1 base short, with 10 bases between. CDR3 sequence reads: CASSVVPGGNTEAFF. CDR3 in DNA: TGTGCCAGCAGCGTAGTTCCGGGGGGGAACACTGAAGCTTTCTTT.

In its sample, this clone was seen once. V usage is TRBV7-9 and J usage is TRBJ2-3, with TRBD2 matching over 7 bases. V shed 5 bases and J 1 base; nucleotides not matched to a gene: 9. The CDR3 sequence is 16 residues long. The germline CDR1 and CDR2 sequences are SEHNR and FQNEAQ (reference sequence). CDR3 nucleotides: TGTGCCAGCAGCCTAGAGATTGCGGGGGGCACAGATACGCAGTATTTT. Translating gives CASSLEIAGGTDTQYF. Full variable domain (rest looked up from reference TRBV7-9 and TRBJ2-3): DTGVSQNPRHKITKRGQNVTFRCDPISEHNRLYWYRQTLGQGPEFLTYFQNEAQLEKSRLLSDRFSAERPKGSFSTLEIQRTEQGDSAMYLCASSLEIAGGTDTQYFGPGTRLTVL.